This TCR beta chain was identified in a study of OX40 agonist ivuxolimab in advanced cancers. Study results and caveats: Normalized expansion of T-cell clones was also low for some nonresponders.

This clone turned up a few times. Antigen: not known. CDR3 length: 15 residues. Germline loops: CDR1 LNHDA, CDR2 SQIVND (reference sequence). Trimming stripped 2 bases from V and 0 bases from J, with 10 bases between. Here immunoSEQ multiplex PCR was the method, and the copy in TCRdb shows in-frame clones only, minus some. The sample lists 40,000 or so clones; 88% were seen once. Source: CD4+ or CD8+ T cells sorted from blood, taken in a trial of the OX40 agonist ivuxolimab. The chain couples TRBV19 to TRBJ1-2, with D possibly being TRBD1 (6 bases). This clonotype was obtained from an adult with an advanced solid tumor such as melanoma, head and neck, liver or kidney cancer. The CDR3 DNA is TGTGCCAGTAGTATACCCACAGGGCCTAACTATGGCTACACCTTC. Protein sequence: CASSIPTGPNYGYTF.